A single count supports the clone carrying this T cell receptor beta chain. Its antigen is currently unknown. Measured with immunoSEQ multiplex PCR; TCRdb has only the in-frame clones, and not every one. The table lists roughly 12,000 clones, around four fifths of them singletons. The sample originates from a study of T cells in localized non-small cell lung cancer. Findings and caveats of the study: Elevated circulating T cell density in blood was associated with longer overall survival. Sequencing involved a lone tumor region, leaving heterogeneity possible. Uninvolved adjacent lung had the highest recorded T cell clonality, with tumor below it. Appearance in adjacent lung was seen for a median approximately 59 of the top 100 tumor clones.

CDR1 is MNHNS, CDR2 SASEGT, per germline. Trimming left V 2 bases short and J 1 base short, with 5 bases between. The CDR3 is 14 residues long. Specimen: peripheral blood, collected before any cancer treatment. This TCR came from a male donor older than 55 with stage I lung adenocarcinoma. The V gene is TRBV6-1, the J gene TRBJ2-2; D is unresolved. The CDR3 bases are TGTGCCAGCAGTGAATCCCGGAACACCGGGGAGCTGTTTTTT. Its protein is CASSESRNTGELFF.